This is a list of T cell receptor beta chains from one sample in a study of T cells after yellow fever vaccination. TCRdb re-called the 5' RACE reads with MiXCR, one entry per CDR3 protein. Here the sample spans roughly 300,000 distinct CDR3 sequences, around 7% being singletons. The sequences come from PBMCs, collected more than 35 days after the first yellow fever vaccination. The source of these receptors is a man aged 18 to 30 who received the YFV17D yellow fever vaccine. CDR3s include the opening cysteine and the closing phenylalanine or tryptophan. A D gene is named only where the DNA matches it firmly. Clone size appears in some rows only: once, few, many, or a class for an expanded clone.

V: TRBV7-2; size: NA; D: NA; J: TRBJ2-5; CDR3: CASTGGGGGTQYF; DNA: TGTGCCAGCACCGGGGGCGGGGGCGGGACCCAGTACTTC
V: TRBV5-1; size: few; D: TRBD2; J: TRBJ2-7; CDR3: CASSRTSGGEQYF; DNA: TGCGCCAGCAGCCGGACTAGCGGGGGCGAGCAGTACTTC
V: TRBV2; size: few; D: TRBD1; J: TRBJ2-3; CDR3: CASSGDSPDTQYF; DNA: TGTGCCAGCAGTGGGGACAGTCCAGATACGCAGTATTTT
V: TRBV7-9; size: many; D: NA; J: TRBJ2-7; CDR3: CASSRGGYEQYF; DNA: TGTGCCAGCAGCCGCGGCGGTTACGAGCAGTACTTC
V: TRBV12-3/TRBV12-4; size: many; D: TRBD1; J: TRBJ2-3; CDR3: CASSLWGAGGADTQYF; DNA: TGTGCCAGCAGTTTATGGGGTGCAGGGGGCGCAGATACGCAGTATTTT
V: TRBV6-1; size: few; D: NA; J: TRBJ2-6; CDR3: CASSDSLLSGANVLTF; DNA: TGTGCCAGCAGTGACAGCCTCCTCTCTGGGGCCAACGTCCTGACTTTC
V: TRBV20-1; size: NA; D: TRBD2; J: TRBJ2-3; CDR3: CSALGGLAGGTDTQYF; DNA: TGCAGTGCTCTGGGCGGGCTAGCGGGGGGCACGGATACGCAGTATTTT
V: TRBV7-2; size: few; D: NA; J: TRBJ1-2; CDR3: CASSSERAYGYTF; DNA: TGTGCCAGCAGCTCCGAGAGGGCCTATGGCTACACCTTC
V: TRBV30; size: NA; D: NA; J: TRBJ1-5; CDR3: CAWSAGYSNQPQHF; DNA: TGTGCCTGGAGTGCAGGGTATAGCAATCAGCCCCAGCATTTT
V: TRBV7-3; size: many; D: TRBD1; J: TRBJ2-7; CDR3: CASSFSGTGSYEQYF; DNA: TGTGCCAGCAGCTTTTCCGGGACAGGGTCCTACGAGCAGTACTTC
V: TRBV10-3; size: many; D: NA; J: TRBJ2-6; CDR3: CAISESSGANVLTF; DNA: TGTGCCATCAGTGAGAGCTCTGGGGCCAACGTCCTGACTTTC
V: TRBV5-6; size: few; D: TRBD1; J: TRBJ2-3; CDR3: CASSSTHGTGVPGGWDTQYF; DNA: TGTGCCAGCAGCTCTACCCATGGGACAGGGGTCCCAGGGGGTTGGGATACGCAGTATTTT
V: TRBV7-6; size: many; D: NA; J: TRBJ2-5; CDR3: CASSLGRGALQRMQETQYF; DNA: TGTGCCAGCAGCCTGGGCCGGGGGGCTCTTCAAAGGATGCAAGAGACCCAGTACTTC
V: TRBV5-1; size: NA; D: NA; J: TRBJ1-1; CDR3: CASNSPGENTEAFF; DNA: TGCGCCAGCAACTCACCCGGGGAGAACACTGAAGCTTTCTTT
V: TRBV5-1; size: few; D: TRBD1; J: TRBJ2-2; CDR3: CASSLFGDRGDPRTGELFF; DNA: TGCGCCAGCAGCTTGTTCGGCGACAGGGGGGATCCGAGGACCGGGGAGCTGTTTTTT
V: TRBV28; size: few; D: NA; J: TRBJ1-2; CDR3: CASSLHGSGYTF; DNA: TGTGCCAGCAGTTTGCACGGGAGCGGCTACACCTTC
V: TRBV20-1; size: many; D: TRBD1; J: TRBJ1-2; CDR3: CSARGDSRNYGYTF; DNA: TGCAGTGCTAGAGGGGACAGTCGCAACTATGGCTACACCTTC